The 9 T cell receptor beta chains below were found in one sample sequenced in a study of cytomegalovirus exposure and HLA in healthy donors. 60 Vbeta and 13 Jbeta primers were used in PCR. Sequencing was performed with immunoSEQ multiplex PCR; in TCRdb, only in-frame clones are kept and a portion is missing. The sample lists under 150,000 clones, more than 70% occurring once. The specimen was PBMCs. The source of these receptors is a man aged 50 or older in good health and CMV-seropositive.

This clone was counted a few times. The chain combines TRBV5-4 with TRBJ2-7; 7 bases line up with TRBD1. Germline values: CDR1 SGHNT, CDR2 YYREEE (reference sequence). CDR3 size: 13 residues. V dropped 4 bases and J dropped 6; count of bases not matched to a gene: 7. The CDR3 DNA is TGTGCCAGCAGCGTGCCGACAGGGCGCGAGCAGTACTTC. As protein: CASSVPTGREQYF.

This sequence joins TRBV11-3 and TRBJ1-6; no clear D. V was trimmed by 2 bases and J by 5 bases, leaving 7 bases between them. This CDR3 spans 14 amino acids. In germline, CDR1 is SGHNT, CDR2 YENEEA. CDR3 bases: TGTGCCAGCAGCTTAAGCACGAATAATTCACCCCTCCACTTT. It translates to CASSLSTNNSPLHF.

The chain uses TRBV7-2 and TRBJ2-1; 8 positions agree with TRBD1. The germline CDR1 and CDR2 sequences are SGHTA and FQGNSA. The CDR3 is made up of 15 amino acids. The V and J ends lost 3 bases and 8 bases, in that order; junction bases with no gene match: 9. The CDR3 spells CASSFLGQGRDEQFF. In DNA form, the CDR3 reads TGTGCCAGCAGCTTCCTAGGACAGGGTCGGGATGAGCAGTTCTTC.

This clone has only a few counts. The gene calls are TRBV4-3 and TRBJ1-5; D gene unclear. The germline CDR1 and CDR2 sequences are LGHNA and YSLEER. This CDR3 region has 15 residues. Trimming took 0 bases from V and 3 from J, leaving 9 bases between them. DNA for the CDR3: TGCGCCAGCAGCCAAGAAAGCGGGAACAATCAGCCCCAGCATTTT. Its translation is CASSQESGNNQPQHF.

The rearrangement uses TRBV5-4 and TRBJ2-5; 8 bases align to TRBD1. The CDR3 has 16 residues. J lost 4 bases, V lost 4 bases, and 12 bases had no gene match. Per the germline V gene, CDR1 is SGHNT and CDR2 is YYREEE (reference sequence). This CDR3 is CASSRGQGRSGETQYF. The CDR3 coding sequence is TGTGCCAGCAGCCGCGGACAGGGCCGAAGTGGAGAGACCCAGTACTTC.

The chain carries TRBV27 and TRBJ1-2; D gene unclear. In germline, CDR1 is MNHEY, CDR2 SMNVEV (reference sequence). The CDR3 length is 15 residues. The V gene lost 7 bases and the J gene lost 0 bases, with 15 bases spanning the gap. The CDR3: CASTPPVRANYGYTF. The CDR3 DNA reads TGTGCCAGCACCCCCCCGGTTAGAGCTAACTATGGCTACACCTTC.

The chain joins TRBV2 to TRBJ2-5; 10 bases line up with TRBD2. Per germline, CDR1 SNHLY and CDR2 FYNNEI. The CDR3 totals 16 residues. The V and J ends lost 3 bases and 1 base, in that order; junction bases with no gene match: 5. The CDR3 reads CASSEGVAGGQETQYF. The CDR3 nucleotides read TGTGCCAGCAGTGAGGGGGTAGCGGGGGGCCAAGAGACCCAGTACTTC.

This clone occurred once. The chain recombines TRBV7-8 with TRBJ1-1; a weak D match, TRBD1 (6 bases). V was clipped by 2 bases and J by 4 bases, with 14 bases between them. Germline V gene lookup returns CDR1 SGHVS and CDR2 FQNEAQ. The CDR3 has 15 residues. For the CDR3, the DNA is TGTGCCAGCAGCTTACAGGGGCGAGGTGGCACTGAAGCTTTCTTT. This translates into CASSLQGRGGTEAFF. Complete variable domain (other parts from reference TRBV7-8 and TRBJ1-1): GAGVSQSPRYKVAKRGQDVALRCDPISGHVSLFWYQQALGQGPEFLTYFQNEAQLDKSGLPSDRFFAERPEGSVSTLKIQRTQQEDSAVYLCASSLQGRGGTEAFFGQGTRLTVV.

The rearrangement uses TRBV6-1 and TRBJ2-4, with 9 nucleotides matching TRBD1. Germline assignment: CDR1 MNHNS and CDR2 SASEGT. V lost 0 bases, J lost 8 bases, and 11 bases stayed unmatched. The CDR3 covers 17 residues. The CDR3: CASSEALPGTGRYIQYF. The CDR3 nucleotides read TGTGCCAGCAGTGAAGCGCTTCCGGGGACAGGGAGATACATTCAGTACTTC.